Included here is one TCR beta chain sequence, with context. Its matching antigen is unknown. The data belong to a study of T cells in Graves' hyperthyroidism and ophthalmopathy. Study conclusions and caveats: Within blood appeared most thyroid clonotypes that had expanded above 0.001.

The TCR beta CDR3 regions underwent amplification using RNA transcripts as the source. First-round RT-PCR targeting the TCR CDR3 was performed with the HTBI primer set. One entry per CDR3 protein, called by TCRdb with MiXCR from the multiplex PCR reads. The sample includes roughly 400,000 distinct CDR3 sequences, more than 15% of them seen just once. Blood was drawn at first hyperthyroidism diagnosis, before any ophthalmopathy symptoms. V lost 3 bases and J 5 bases, leaving 20 bases between the germline ends. Germline CDR1 reads SGHDN; CDR2 reads FVKESK. The CDR3 is 16 amino acids. Sequenced material: blood. This rearrangement joins TRBV14 to TRBJ2-7, with a tentative D call TRBD1 (6 bases). This receptor was identified in a woman under 30 with Graves' hyperthyroidism that later progressed to Graves' ophthalmopathy. The CDR3: CASSQFTGLGGDEQYF. Written as DNA, the CDR3 is TGTGCCAGCAGCCAGTTTACAGGGTTGGGCGGCGACGAGCAGTACTTC.